The clone carrying this T cell receptor beta chain was recorded at least ten times. Its specificity is not known. This sample is drawn from a study of neurological immune-mediated disorders. By 5'RACE with 10-nucleotide random UMIs, the cDNA was made. TCRdb independently ran MiXCR on the 5' RACE reads; one entry per CDR3 protein. This table holds 75,000 to 95,000 distinct CDR3 sequences, roughly 15% found once. Study findings and constraints: No sharing of CDR3 amino acid sequences was observed among expanded clones across subjects, suggesting private repertoires in all groups.

The CDR3 is made up of 14 amino acids. Per germline, CDR1 SGHRS and CDR2 YFSETQ. The junction had 6 bases not matched to a gene; V was cut back by 4 bases and J by 2 bases. The origin of this receptor is a woman aged 40 to 50 in good health. The sequenced sample was PBMCs. The J gene is TRBJ2-7, the V gene TRBV5-1, with 7 bases lining up with TRBD1. CDR3 sequence reads: CASSPRTGAYEQYF. In DNA, the CDR3 is TGCGCCAGCAGCCCCCGGACAGGTGCCTACGAGCAGTACTTC.